The entry below gives a single T cell receptor beta chain sequence along with its context. Its antigen remains unidentified. Sequencing used immunoSEQ multiplex PCR; TCRdb keeps in-frame clones, though not all of them. Counted here are about 73,000 clones, roughly 74% occurring once; the ten biggest clones make up 2.5% to 3.5%. CDR3 length: 15 amino acids. Germline CDR1 is LNHDA and CDR2 is SQIVND (reference sequence). Trimming cost V 7 bases and J 0 bases, with 13 bases left between them. The data belong to a study of vaccination effects on CD4 cells after COVID-19. Study-wide results and caveats: Marked clonal contraction of both clone types appeared late after vaccination.

Pools of viral peptides were used by the ViraFEST assay to expand antigen-specific CD4+ T cells ahead of sequencing. After around nine days in culture, the CD4+ T cells were isolated. No vaccinee had earlier SARS-CoV-2 infection, and nucleocapsid antibodies were negative. The sequence was obtained from a human donor who received a COVID-19 vaccine. The specimen was CD4+ T cells from PBMCs cultured with HCoV-NL63 spike peptides, collected before COVID-19 vaccination. The V and J genes are TRBV19 and TRBJ1-5; TRBD1 might be the D (6 bases). DNA for the CDR3: TGTGCCAGTAACCTACGACAGGTTAGCAATCAGCCCCAGCATTTT. Its protein product is CASNLRQVSNQPQHF.